Listed below are T cell receptor beta chains from one sample, sequenced in a study of early stage breast cancer tumors. Repertoires were generated with immunoSEQ multiplex PCR, while TCRdb's copy carries only in-frame clones and drops some. The sample gives over 25,000 clones, approximately 75% of which show up once; approximately 33% is in the top ten. The sample was blood. The receptors come from a person in their fifties or sixties with breast cancer. The CDR3 runs from the conserved cysteine through the conserved F or W. D genes are given only for firm matches. Clone size appears in some rows only: once, few, many, or a class for an expanded clone.

size: NA
V: TRBV7-9
J: TRBJ2-7
D: NA
DNA: TGTGCCAGCAGCCAAGGCCAAGGCGGGGTTTCCTACGAGCAGTACTTC
CDR3: CASSQGQGGVSYEQYF

size: few
V: TRBV6-5
J: TRBJ2-7
D: NA
DNA: TGTGCCAGCAGTAAGAAATACGAGCAGTACTTC
CDR3: CASSKKYEQYF

size: NA
V: TRBV30
J: TRBJ2-2
D: TRBD2
DNA: TGTGCCTGGAGTGTACTAGCGGGGGGGGAGCTGTTTTTT
CDR3: CAWSVLAGGELFF

size: NA
V: TRBV27
J: TRBJ2-3
D: TRBD2
DNA: TGTGCCAGCAGTTTATCGTACAGTAGCGGGAGTTTAAATACGCAGTATTTT
CDR3: CASSLSYSSGSLNTQYF

size: NA
V: TRBV30
J: TRBJ1-6
D: TRBD1
DNA: TGTGCCTGGAGCTTACAGGGGACCTATAATTCACCCCTCCACTTT
CDR3: CAWSLQGTYNSPLHF

size: NA
V: TRBV7-9
J: TRBJ2-1
D: NA
DNA: TGTGCCAGCAGCTTACTTCCCTTTGGTAGTGAGCAGTTCTTC
CDR3: CASSLLPFGSEQFF

size: NA
V: TRBV6-1
J: TRBJ2-1
D: NA
DNA: TGTGCCAGCATGACGAACAATGAGCAGTTCTTC
CDR3: CASMTNNEQFF

size: NA
V: TRBV5-4
J: TRBJ2-5
D: NA
DNA: TGTGCCAGCAGCTCCCCCTCGGGACTCCAAGAGACCCAGTACTTC
CDR3: CASSSPSGLQETQYF

size: few
V: TRBV2
J: TRBJ2-5
D: NA
DNA: TGTGCCAGCAGTGAGGACCGGGCCTACCAAGAGACCCAGTACTTC
CDR3: CASSEDRAYQETQYF

size: NA
V: TRBV5-6
J: TRBJ1-1
D: NA
DNA: TGTGCCAGCAGCTTTCTTGGTGAAGCTTTCTTT
CDR3: CASSFLGEAFF

size: NA
V: TRBV7-8
J: TRBJ1-5
D: TRBD1
DNA: TGTGCCAGCAGCTTAGGTATGGGACAGGGGGGCAATCAGCCCCAGCATTTT
CDR3: CASSLGMGQGGNQPQHF

size: NA
V: TRBV7-8
J: TRBJ2-6
D: NA
DNA: TGTGCCAGCAGCTTGAGAGCGCACAGCTCTGGGGCCAACGTCCTGACTTTC
CDR3: CASSLRAHSSGANVLTF

size: NA
V: TRBV19
J: TRBJ1-2
D: NA
DNA: TGTGCCAGTAGTATAGCAGGGATTAATGACTACACCTTC
CDR3: CASSIAGINDYTF

size: once
V: TRBV5-4
J: TRBJ1-1
D: TRBD1
DNA: TGTGCCAGCAGCTTTGACAGGGACACTGAAGCTTTCTTT
CDR3: CASSFDRDTEAFF

size: NA
V: TRBV6-1
J: TRBJ2-1
D: TRBD2
DNA: TGTGCCAGCGTGTTAGCGGGAGGGCCTGAGCAGTTCTTC
CDR3: CASVLAGGPEQFF

size: NA
V: TRBV7-9
J: TRBJ2-3
D: NA
DNA: TGTGCCAGCAGCTTATACCCCAGCACAGATACGCAGTATTTT
CDR3: CASSLYPSTDTQYF